Listed below are T cell receptor beta chains from one sample, sequenced in a study of T cells in narcolepsy. Only in-frame clones appear in the TCRdb table, and some are missing; sequencing was by immunoSEQ multiplex PCR. In the table there are roughly 22,000 clones, approximately 60% of which are singletons. Source material: memory (CD45RA-) CD4+ T cells from blood. These receptors all stem from a human donor in good health. CDR3s include the opening cysteine and the closing phenylalanine or tryptophan. The D gene is left open where the match is weak. Some rows mark clone size as missing; the rest say once, few, many or name a class of expanded clone.

size: NA; J: TRBJ1-3; D: NA; V: TRBV30; CDR3: CAWALQSRSSGNTIYF; DNA: TGTGCCTGGGCCCTCCAATCAAGGTCTTCTGGAAACACCATATATTTT
size: NA; J: TRBJ1-3; D: NA; V: TRBV6-5; CDR3: CASSERSSGNTIYF; DNA: TGTGCCAGCAGCGAACGTAGCTCTGGAAACACCATATATTTT
size: NA; J: TRBJ2-1; D: NA; V: TRBV11-2; CDR3: CASSLVGRGQGEQFF; DNA: TGTGCCAGCAGCTTAGTCGGGAGAGGACAAGGGGAGCAGTTCTTC
size: NA; J: TRBJ2-7; D: TRBD1; V: TRBV28; CDR3: CASSFGTGFLGIYEQYF; DNA: TGTGCCAGCAGCTTCGGGACAGGGTTTCTAGGGATCTACGAGCAGTACTTC
size: once; J: TRBJ2-2; D: TRBD1; V: TRBV7-8; CDR3: CASSRLDRATGELFF; DNA: TGTGCCAGCAGCCGGCTGGACAGGGCCACCGGGGAGCTGTTTTTT
size: once; J: TRBJ2-3; D: NA; V: TRBV5-4; CDR3: CASSPLRVGDTQYF; DNA: TGTGCCAGCAGCCCTCTGAGGGTGGGGGATACGCAGTATTTT
size: few; J: TRBJ2-2; D: TRBD2; V: TRBV11-2; CDR3: CASSWTSGITGELFF; DNA: TGTGCCAGCAGCTGGACTAGCGGGATCACCGGGGAGCTGTTTTTT
size: NA; J: TRBJ2-7; D: TRBD1; V: TRBV5-1; CDR3: CASSYGQGLQYF; DNA: TGCGCCAGCAGCTACGGACAGGGATTGCAGTACTTC
size: few; J: TRBJ1-1; D: NA; V: TRBV5-1; CDR3: CASSLAFSNTEAFF; DNA: TGCGCCAGCAGCTTGGCCTTTAGCAACACTGAAGCTTTCTTT
size: NA; J: TRBJ2-3; D: NA; V: TRBV7-3; CDR3: CASSLSPGDTQYF; DNA: TGTGCCAGCAGCCTCTCGCCCGGGGATACGCAGTATTTT
size: NA; J: TRBJ2-3; D: NA; V: TRBV5-1; CDR3: CASTTTSTDTQYF; DNA: TGCGCCAGCACAACAACTAGCACAGATACGCAGTATTTT
size: few; J: TRBJ1-6; D: TRBD1; V: TRBV2; CDR3: CASQEAGQGGSPLHF; DNA: TGTGCCAGCCAAGAGGCGGGACAGGGGGGATCACCCCTCCACTTT
size: few; J: TRBJ2-5; D: NA; V: TRBV7-2; CDR3: CASSFWPKETQYF; DNA: TGTGCCAGCAGCTTCTGGCCCAAAGAGACCCAGTACTTC
size: NA; J: TRBJ1-1; D: NA; V: TRBV7-9; CDR3: CASSLARDNTEAFF; DNA: TGTGCCAGCAGCTTAGCGCGGGACAACACTGAAGCTTTCTTT
size: NA; J: TRBJ2-1; D: NA; V: TRBV5-1; CDR3: CASSSKAGNEQFF; DNA: TGCGCCAGCAGCTCGAAAGCGGGCAATGAGCAGTTCTTC
size: NA; J: TRBJ2-3; D: NA; V: TRBV11-2; CDR3: CASSSSRTDTQYF; DNA: TGTGCCAGCAGCTCGTCACGCACAGATACGCAGTATTTT
size: NA; J: TRBJ2-1; D: NA; V: TRBV20-1; CDR3: CSARGYNEQFF; DNA: TGCAGTGCTAGAGGCTACAATGAGCAGTTCTTC
size: NA; J: TRBJ1-5; D: TRBD1; V: TRBV7-2; CDR3: CASSFAGQINQPQHF; DNA: TGTGCCAGCAGCTTTGCGGGACAGATCAATCAGCCCCAGCATTTT
size: NA; J: TRBJ2-7; D: TRBD2; V: TRBV9; CDR3: CASSVAGGTSDEQYF; DNA: TGTGCCAGCAGCGTAGCGGGGGGGACAAGCGACGAGCAGTACTTC
size: NA; J: TRBJ2-3; D: TRBD1; V: TRBV7-2; CDR3: CASSLNGQGSTDTQYF; DNA: TGTGCCAGCAGCCTAAACGGACAGGGGAGCACAGATACGCAGTATTTT
size: NA; J: TRBJ1-1; D: NA; V: TRBV7-2; CDR3: CASSLGRSGTEAFF; DNA: TGTGCCAGCAGCTTAGGTCGATCAGGCACTGAAGCTTTCTTT
size: NA; J: TRBJ1-3; D: NA; V: TRBV5-1; CDR3: CASSLAAFSGNTIYF; DNA: TGCGCCAGCAGCTTGGCGGCCTTCTCTGGAAACACCATATATTTT
size: few; J: TRBJ2-7; D: TRBD1; V: TRBV2; CDR3: CASTRQSRDRFEYF; DNA: TGTGCCAGCACCCGACAGTCCCGGGACAGGTTTGAGTACTTC
size: NA; J: TRBJ2-1; D: NA; V: TRBV6-1; CDR3: CASSEGTANNEQFF; DNA: TGTGCCAGCAGTGAAGGGACAGCCAACAATGAGCAGTTCTTC